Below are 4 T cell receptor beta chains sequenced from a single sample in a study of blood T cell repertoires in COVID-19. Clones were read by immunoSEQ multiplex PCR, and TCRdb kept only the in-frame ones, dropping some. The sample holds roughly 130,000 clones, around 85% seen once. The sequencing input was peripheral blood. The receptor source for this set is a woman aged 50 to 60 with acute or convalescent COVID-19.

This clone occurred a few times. CDR3 sequence reads: CASSSLRRRGFWDTEAFF. In DNA form, the CDR3 reads TGTGCCAGCAGCTCCTTGAGGAGAAGGGGCTTTTGGGACACTGAAGCTTTCTTT. V gene TRBV11-2 combines with J gene TRBJ1-1; D is possibly TRBD1 (5 bases). V lost 4 bases and J lost 3, with 24 bases in between. CDR1 is SGHAT and CDR2 is FQNNGV in the germline V gene. The length of the CDR3 is 18 residues.

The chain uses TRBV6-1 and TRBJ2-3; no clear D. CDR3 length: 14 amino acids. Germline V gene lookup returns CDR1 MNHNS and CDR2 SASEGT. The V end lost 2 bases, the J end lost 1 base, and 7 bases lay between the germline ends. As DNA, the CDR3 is TGTGCCAGCAGTGAATGGGCAGGCACAGATACGCAGTATTTT. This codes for CASSEWAGTDTQYF.

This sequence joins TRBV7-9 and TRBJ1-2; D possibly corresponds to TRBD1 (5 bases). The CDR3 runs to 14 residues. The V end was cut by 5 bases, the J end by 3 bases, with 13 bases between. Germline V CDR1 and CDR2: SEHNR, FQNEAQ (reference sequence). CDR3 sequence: CASSRLDTDYGYTF. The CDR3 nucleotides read TGTGCCAGCAGCCGACTGGACACCGACTATGGCTACACCTTC.

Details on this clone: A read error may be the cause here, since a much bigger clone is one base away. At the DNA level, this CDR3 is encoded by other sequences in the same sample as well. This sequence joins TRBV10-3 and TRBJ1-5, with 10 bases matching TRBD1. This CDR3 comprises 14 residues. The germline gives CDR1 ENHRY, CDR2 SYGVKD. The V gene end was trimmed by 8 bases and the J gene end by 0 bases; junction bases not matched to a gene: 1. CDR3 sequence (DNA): TGTGCCATCGGGACAGGGGATAGCAATCAGCCCCAGCATTTT. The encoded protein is CAIGTGDSNQPQHF.